This entry lists 17 T cell receptor beta chains sequenced from one sample in a study of Tregs in tolerant kidney transplant recipients (dated 2019 in TCRdb). Related donors were used in the transplants with nonmyeloablative bone marrow transplantation, and mixed chimerism was transient in the human trials. Libraries were prepared through the immunoSEQ multiplex PCR assay. TCRdb retrieved this table from immuneACCESS and kept in-frame rearrangements only. Not all clones are present; in checked studies, unresolved V genes account for under half, and no reason is known for the remainder. The sample yields about 55,000 clones; about nine tenths were counted once. The ten largest clonotypes hold roughly 15% of the sample. Sequenced material: CD8+ T cells from blood (PBMCs), taken 24 months after the transplant. The receptors were gathered from a human patient who received a combined kidney and bone marrow transplant. Some T cells may be donor cells from the graft after a transplant.

V is TRBV19 and J is TRBJ1-1, with 10 bases identical to TRBD1. Germline V gives CDR1 LNHDA, CDR2 SQIVND (reference sequence). The ends lost 6 bases at V and 3 bases at J; junction bases unmatched: 7. The CDR3 sequence is 15 residues long. CDR3 coding DNA: TGTGCCAGTAGCCCCGGGACAGGGGAGTACACTGAAGCTTTCTTT. Translated: CASSPGTGEYTEAFF.

The rearrangement links TRBV5-5 to TRBJ1-1; no clear D gene. Germline CDR1 SGHKS, CDR2 YYEKEE (reference sequence). Trimming pared 3 bases from V and 1 base from J, leaving 7 bases between. This CDR3 comprises 13 residues. The CDR3 region is CASSYQWNTEAFF. CDR3 DNA sequence: TGTGCCAGCAGCTATCAGTGGAACACTGAAGCTTTCTTT.

This clone was detected a few times. The rearrangement uses TRBV19 and TRBJ1-1; TRBD1 agrees at 8 bases. The CDR3 has 11 residues. CDR1 and CDR2 (germline): LNHDA, SQIVND (reference sequence). With V trimmed by 10 bases and J by 11 bases, 9 bases remained unmatched. This CDR3 is CATGQGLDAFF. In nucleotides, the CDR3 is TGTGCCACCGGACAGGGCTTAGATGCTTTCTTT.

CDR3 sequence reads: CASSPQGGGAGNTEAFF. As DNA, the CDR3 is TGTGCCAGCAGCCCTCAAGGGGGGGGCGCGGGGAACACTGAAGCTTTCTTT. The J gene is TRBJ1-1, the V gene TRBV11-2, with D perhaps TRBD1 (6 bases). Between the trimmed V and J ends, which lost 5 bases and 1 base, there was a span of 20 bases. The CDR3 loop spans 17 amino acids. The germline V gene encodes CDR1 SGHAT and CDR2 FQNNGV.

V usage is TRBV5-1 and J usage is TRBJ2-2, with D hard to call. The V and J ends lost 0 bases and 7 bases respectively, with 4 bases between them. CDR1 is SGHRS, CDR2 YFSETQ, per germline. This CDR3 is 12 amino acids long. This CDR3 reads CASSLAVGELFF. CDR3 nucleotides: TGCGCCAGCAGCTTGGCGGTCGGGGAGCTGTTTTTT.

This chain uses TRBV2 with TRBJ2-2; 9 bases fit TRBD2. The V gene's germline CDR1 is SNHLY and CDR2 FYNNEI. J gave up 7 bases and V 4 bases, and 7 bases lay outside the gene matches. This CDR3 is 15 amino acids long. The CDR3 nucleotides are TGTGCCAGCAGTGGCCTAGCGGGATTCGTCGGGGAGCTGTTTTTT. Translated: CASSGLAGFVGELFF.

The chain combines TRBV5-6 with TRBJ2-1; 9 bases align to TRBD1. V dropped 8 bases and J dropped 7; count of bases not matched to a gene: 13. The CDR3 sequence is 15 residues long. Per germline, CDR1 SGHDT and CDR2 YYEEEE. CDR3 coding DNA: TGTGCCAGTAGACCCTGGGGACAGGGTCGGAATGAGCAGTTCTTC. Its protein product is CASRPWGQGRNEQFF.

The chain joins TRBV27 to TRBJ2-1; 9 bases are a match to TRBD1. From germline, CDR1 is MNHEY and CDR2 SMNVEV (reference sequence). The CDR3 runs 18 residues. Trimming at V came to 5 bases and at J to 5 bases, leaving 16 bases not matched to a gene. The CDR3 DNA follows: TGTGCCAGCAGTCAACTTAACTCGGACAGGGGATGGAACAATGAGCAGTTCTTC. This codes for CASSQLNSDRGWNNEQFF.

V and J are TRBV9 and TRBJ2-7, with a weak D call TRBD1 (6 bases). V gave up 3 bases and J gave up 0 bases, with 13 bases separating them. This CDR3 comprises 15 residues. The V gene's germline CDR1 is SGDLS and CDR2 YYNGEE. CDR3 nucleotide sequence: TGTGCCAGCAGCGAGGGGGACGGACCCTCCTACGAGCAGTACTTC. It specifies CASSEGDGPSYEQYF.

This chain uses TRBV28 with TRBJ2-7, with D tentatively TRBD1 (7 bases). The CDR3 extends over 13 amino acids. Between the trimmed V and J ends, which lost 5 bases and 2 bases, there was a span of 10 bases. Germline V gene sequence: CDR1 MDHEN, CDR2 SYDVKM. CDR3 sequence (DNA): TGTGCCAGCAGTGTCAGGGGGGCCTACGAGCAGTACTTC. Protein sequence: CASSVRGAYEQYF.

The chain couples TRBV5-1 to TRBJ2-3, with 8 positions matching TRBD2. The CDR3 has 16 amino acids. Germline values: CDR1 SGHRS, CDR2 YFSETQ. V shed 0 bases and J 4 bases; nucleotides not matched to a gene: 7. CDR3 nucleotide sequence: TGCGCCAGCAGCTTGGCCACTAGCGGAGGCCCAGATACGCAGTATTTT. Translation: CASSLATSGGPDTQYF.

The DNA for the CDR3 is TGTGCCAGCGGAGACCACCCAGGGGTGAGCACTGAAGCTTTCTTT. It specifies CASGDHPGVSTEAFF. This rearrangement joins TRBV2 to TRBJ1-1; weak D call: TRBD1 (6 bases). Germline CDR1 is SNHLY and CDR2 is FYNNEI. V was shortened by 8 bases and J by 4 bases, with 20 bases between the two germline ends. CDR3 length equals 15 residues.

The rearrangement joins TRBV5-6 to TRBJ1-1, with D tentatively TRBD1 (5 bases). This CDR3 region has 13 residues. V gave up 2 bases and J gave up 2 bases, with 7 bases separating them. Germline CDR1 and CDR2: SGHDT and YYEEEE. The CDR3 DNA is TGTGCCAGCAGCTTCACAGGTAACACTGAAGCTTTCTTT. It is translated as CASSFTGNTEAFF.

The chain employs TRBV6-1 and TRBJ2-7; 7 positions match TRBD2. CDR3 length: 13 residues. The germline V gene has CDR1 MNHNS and CDR2 SASEGT. The junction had 3 bases not matched to a gene; V was cut back by 4 bases and J by 3 bases. CDR3 region: CASSGGRGYEQYF. The CDR3 DNA reads as TGTGCCAGCAGTGGGGGGAGGGGCTACGAGCAGTACTTC.

CDR3 nucleotide sequence: TGTGCCAGCAGTAAGGGACAGGGCAATCAGCCCCAGCATTTT. Its translation is CASSKGQGNQPQHF. The chain carries TRBV6-1 and TRBJ1-5, with 8 bases identical to TRBD1. Germline assignment: CDR1 MNHNS and CDR2 SASEGT. The J segment lost 2 bases and the V segment lost 5 bases, leaving 2 bases of the junction unmatched. The CDR3 is 14 amino acids.

V usage is TRBV29-1 and J usage is TRBJ1-2; 8 nucleotides match TRBD1. J lost 6 bases, V lost 0 bases, and 3 bases had no gene match. Germline CDR1 is SQVTM and CDR2 is ANQGSEA. The CDR3 extends over 13 amino acids. CDR3: CSVEDNRGDGYTF. As DNA, the CDR3 is TGCAGCGTTGAAGACAACAGGGGGGATGGCTACACCTTC.

The chain joins TRBV15 to TRBJ2-4; 8 bases match TRBD1. With V trimmed by 7 bases and J by 1 base, 6 bases remained unmatched. CDR3 length equals 15 residues. Germline V gene sequence: CDR1 LNHNV, CDR2 YYDKDF (reference sequence). The CDR3 DNA is TGTGCCACCACAACAGGGGGATCTGCCAAAAACATTCAGTACTTC. This gives the protein CATTTGGSAKNIQYF.